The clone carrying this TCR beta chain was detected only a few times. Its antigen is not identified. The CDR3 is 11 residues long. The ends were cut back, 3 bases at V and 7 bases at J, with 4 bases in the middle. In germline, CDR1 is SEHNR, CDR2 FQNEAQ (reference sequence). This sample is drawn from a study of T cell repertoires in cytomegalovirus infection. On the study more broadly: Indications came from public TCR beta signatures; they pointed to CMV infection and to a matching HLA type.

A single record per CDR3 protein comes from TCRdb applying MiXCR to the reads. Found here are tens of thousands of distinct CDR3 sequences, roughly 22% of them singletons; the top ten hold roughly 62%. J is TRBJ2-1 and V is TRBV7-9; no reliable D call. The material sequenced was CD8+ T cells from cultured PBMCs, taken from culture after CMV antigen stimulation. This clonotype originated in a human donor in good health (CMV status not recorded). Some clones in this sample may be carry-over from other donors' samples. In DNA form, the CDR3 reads TGTGCCAGCAGCTTTGGGAATGAGCAGTTCTTC. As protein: CASSFGNEQFF.